This T cell receptor beta chain was documented in a study of shared clonotypes between healthy human individuals. It was at deep level that the assay was run. Profiling relied on immunoSEQ multiplex PCR, and the TCRdb table lists in-frame clones only, not all of them. The sample includes about 640,000 clones, roughly 78% of them seen just once. CD4+ cells were split into CD45RA+ naive and CD45RA-negative memory subsets. The ends lost 5 bases at V and 3 bases at J; junction bases unmatched: 9. The CDR3 has 17 amino acids. Germline CDR1 and CDR2: SGHRS and YFSETQ. The material sequenced was memory CD4+ T cells sorted from blood. Subset defined: CD45RA-negative fraction. The rearrangement links TRBV5-1 to TRBJ2-1, with 12 bases fitting TRBD2. The clonotype was recovered from a woman younger than 45 in good health. CDR3 loop: CASSSGSTSGSYNEQFF. CDR3 sequence (DNA): TGCGCCAGCAGTTCCGGGTCGACTAGCGGGAGCTACAATGAGCAGTTCTTC. Based on the CDR3 plus reference TRBV5-1 and TRBJ2-1, the full variable domain is KAGVTQTPRYLIKTRGQQVTLSCSPISGHRSVSWYQQTPGQGLQFLFEYFSETQRNKGNFPGRFSGRQFSNSRSEMNVSTLELGDSALYLCASSSGSTSGSYNEQFFGPGTRLTVL.